This is a list of T cell receptor beta chains from one sample in a study of T cells in Graves' hyperthyroidism and ophthalmopathy. TCRdb redid the calling of the multiplex PCR reads with MiXCR, one entry per CDR3 protein. The profile shows approximately 600,000 distinct CDR3 sequences, about 15% of them singletons. The source material was blood. The receptors here all came from a woman aged 25 to 39 with Graves' hyperthyroidism that later progressed to Graves' ophthalmopathy. CDR3s include the opening cysteine and the closing phenylalanine or tryptophan. D genes are given only for firm matches. A row's size may be missing; if present it is once, few, many or a size class.

abundance,d_gene,j_gene,v_gene,CDR3nt,CDR3aa
few,TRBD1,TRBJ2-4,TRBV4-3,TGCGCCAGCAGCCTTCGTAAAACAGGGGCCGAAGCCAAAAACATTCAGTACTTC,CASSLRKTGAEAKNIQYF
NA,NA,TRBJ2-3,TRBV7-2,TGTGCCAGCAGCTTAGCGGGAGGAGTGGCAGATACGCAGTGTTTT,CASSLAGGVADTQCF
NA,NA,TRBJ2-1,TRBV19,TGTGCCAGTAGTATAGAAGCGGCCGCCTACAATGAGCAGTTCTTC,CASSIEAAAYNEQFF
many,NA,TRBJ1-1,TRBV28,TGTGCCAGCACCCCGGTGGGGAGCACTGAAGCTTTCTTT,CASTPVGSTEAFF
few,NA,TRBJ2-4,TRBV6-1,TGTGCCAGCAGTGAAGCGCGGACGGAAAACATTCAGTACTTC,CASSEARTENIQYF
many,TRBD1,TRBJ1-1,TRBV28,TGTGCCAGCAGTGCCCCGGGACAGGGGGCGCGGACTGAAGCTTTCTTT,CASSAPGQGARTEAFF
NA,TRBD2,TRBJ2-5,TRBV5-5,TGTGCCAGCAGCCCTCGACTAGCGGGAGGTTCTACAGAGACCCAGTACTTC,CASSPRLAGGSTETQYF
few,TRBD2,TRBJ2-1,TRBV9,TGTGCCAGCAGCGTAGTCCCTAGCGGGAGGAGCTCCTACAATGAGCAGTTCTTC,CASSVVPSGRSSYNEQFF
many,NA,TRBJ1-2,TRBV18,TGTGCCAGCTCACCATTTGACGGGTCCCCGGAGGGCTACACCTTC,CASSPFDGSPEGYTF
many,NA,TRBJ1-1,TRBV19,TGTGCCAGTAGTTCCACACCGAACACTGAAGCTTTCTTT,CASSSTPNTEAFF
many,NA,TRBJ1-4,TRBV2,TGTGCCAGCAGTGAAAGGAACGGACGCTTGGAAAAACTGTTTTTT,CASSERNGRLEKLFF
few,NA,TRBJ2-7,TRBV20-1,TGCAGTGCTAGAGATCGCCAGGGGAACTACGAGCAGTACTTC,CSARDRQGNYEQYF
many,NA,TRBJ2-5,TRBV10-3,TGTGCCATCAGTGATCCCAACTACCCCGGAGAGACCCAGTACTTC,CAISDPNYPGETQYF
many,TRBD2,TRBJ2-1,TRBV14,TGTGCCAGCAGCCCCTACTCTAGCGGGAGCACCACCTACAATGAGCAGTTCTTC,CASSPYSSGSTTYNEQFF
many,NA,TRBJ2-5,TRBV20-1,TGCAGTGCTCCCCGTGGGGGCGAGGAGACCCAGTACTTC,CSAPRGGEETQYF
few,TRBD2,TRBJ2-3,TRBV20-1,TGCAGTGCTAAACCCGTAGCGGGAGGGAACACAGATACGCAGTATTTT,CSAKPVAGGNTDTQYF
many,TRBD2,TRBJ2-7,TRBV27,TGTGCCAGCAGACGGACTAGCGGAAAATCCTACGAGCAGTACTTC,CASRRTSGKSYEQYF
many,NA,TRBJ1-3,TRBV18,TGTGCCAGCTCACCCGGGGCCACCTCTGGAAACACCATATATTTT,CASSPGATSGNTIYF
NA,TRBD2,TRBJ2-1,TRBV12-3/TRBV12-4,TGTGCCAGCAGTGCCCCCCTAGCGGGTTCTAATGAGCAGTTCTTC,CASSAPLAGSNEQFF
many,TRBD2,TRBJ2-1,TRBV25-1,TGTGCCAGCACCCCTGGGGCTAGCGGGAACAATGAGCAGTTCTTC,CASTPGASGNNEQFF
many,NA,TRBJ2-1,TRBV11-2,TGTGCCAGCAGCTTTTTGGTTCGCTCCTACAATGAGCAGTTCTTC,CASSFLVRSYNEQFF
NA,TRBD1,TRBJ2-2,TRBV7-9,TGTGCCAGCAGCTTTGGGACAGGGGGTACCGGGGAGCTGTTTTTT,CASSFGTGGTGELFF
many,NA,TRBJ1-1,TRBV12-3/TRBV12-4,TGTGCCAGCAGTCCCCGCCGGGGGAGTAACACTGAAGCTTTCTTT,CASSPRRGSNTEAFF
many,NA,TRBJ1-1,TRBV5-1,TGCGCCAGTACCGACTCGTTGATCACTGAAGCTTTCTTT,CASTDSLITEAFF
many,NA,TRBJ1-1,TRBV20-1,TGCAGTGCTAGGAAGGGCAGTTCAAATTATAACACTGAAGCTTTCTTT,CSARKGSSNYNTEAFF
many,TRBD1,TRBJ1-1,TRBV20-1,TGCAGTGCTACTCCCGCGGACAGGGACCAGAACACTGAAGCTTTCTTT,CSATPADRDQNTEAFF
many,TRBD1,TRBJ1-1,TRBV28,TGTGCCAGCAGTGCGCCGACAGGGGGCAGCGAAGCTTTCTTT,CASSAPTGGSEAFF
many,TRBD2,TRBJ2-7,TRBV27,TGTGCCAGCAGCTCAGGGACTAGCGGCTACGAGCAGTACTTC,CASSSGTSGYEQYF
few,NA,TRBJ2-7,TRBV12-3/TRBV12-4,TGTGCCAGCAGTTCTTCCGTCCTTGGGGGTATATACGAGCAGTACTTC,CASSSSVLGGIYEQYF
many,TRBD1,TRBJ1-2,TRBV3-1,TGTGCCAGCAGCTCAGTAAACCGGGACAGACATGGCTACACCTTC,CASSSVNRDRHGYTF
many,NA,TRBJ2-7,TRBV12-3/TRBV12-4,TGTGCCAGCAGTTTAAATGGGAACACCTACGAGCAGTACTTC,CASSLNGNTYEQYF
many,NA,TRBJ2-7,TRBV5-1,TGCGCCAGCAGCTTGTCTAGGAGGCCCTTGGAGCAGTACTTC,CASSLSRRPLEQYF
many,NA,TRBJ2-3,TRBV12-3/TRBV12-4,TGTGCCAGCAGTTTTCCAGGAACAGATACGCAGTATTTT,CASSFPGTDTQYF
few,NA,TRBJ1-1,TRBV20-1,TGCAGTGCTAACGACGAAGGGGCTTTCTTT,CSANDEGAFF
many,NA,TRBJ2-5,TRBV6-2/TRBV6-3,TGTGCCAGCAGTTACTCGAGGGGATCCCAAGAGACCCAGTACTTC,CASSYSRGSQETQYF
NA,NA,TRBJ1-4,TRBV30,TGTGCCTGGAGGCCGGGACCCGCAACTAATGAAAAACTGTTTTTT,CAWRPGPATNEKLFF
many,TRBD2,TRBJ2-5,TRBV12-3/TRBV12-4,TGTGCCAGCAGTTTAGGTCGGGGGGGGACCCAGTACTTC,CASSLGRGGTQYF
many,NA,TRBJ1-3,TRBV5-1,TGCGCCAGCAGTGAGACAGGTCTGGTCTCTGGAAACACCATATATTTT,CASSETGLVSGNTIYF
many,TRBD2,TRBJ2-1,TRBV6-2/TRBV6-3,TGTGCCAGCAGTTACCTGCGGGAGGGCTATGAGCAGTTCTTC,CASSYLREGYEQFF
NA,TRBD1,TRBJ1-1,TRBV6-5,TGTGCCAGCAGTTACGGAGGGGGCCGGCGGACTGAAGCTTTCTTT,CASSYGGGRRTEAFF
many,NA,TRBJ1-2,TRBV28,TGTGCCAGCAGTTTATCGGACTATGGCTACACCTTC,CASSLSDYGYTF
many,NA,TRBJ2-7,TRBV10-3,TGTGCCATCAGTGATTGGACTCTTTCCTACGAGCAGTACTTC,CAISDWTLSYEQYF
few,NA,TRBJ2-2,TRBV7-2,TGTGCCAGCAGCTTAGAGGTCTACACCGGGGAGCTGTTTTTT,CASSLEVYTGELFF
many,TRBD2,TRBJ2-1,TRBV7-2,TGTACCAGCAGCTTAGTCGGGACTAGGGGGGCCAATGAGCAGTTCTTC,CTSSLVGTRGANEQFF
NA,NA,TRBJ1-5,TRBV28,TGTGCCAGCAGTTTAGGCCCAACCCATCAGCCCCAGCATTTT,CASSLGPTHQPQHF